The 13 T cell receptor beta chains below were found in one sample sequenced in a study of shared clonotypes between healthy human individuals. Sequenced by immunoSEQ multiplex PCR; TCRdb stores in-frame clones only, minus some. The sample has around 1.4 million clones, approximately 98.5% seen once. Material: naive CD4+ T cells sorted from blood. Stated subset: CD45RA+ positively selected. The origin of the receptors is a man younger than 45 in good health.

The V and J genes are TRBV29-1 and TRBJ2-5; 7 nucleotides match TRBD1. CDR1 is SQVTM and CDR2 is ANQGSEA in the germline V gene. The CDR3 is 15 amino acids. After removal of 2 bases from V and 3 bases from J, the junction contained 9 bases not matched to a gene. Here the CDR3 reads CSVESYRGEEETQYF. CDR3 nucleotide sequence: TGCAGCGTTGAAAGTTACAGGGGAGAGGAAGAGACCCAGTACTTC.

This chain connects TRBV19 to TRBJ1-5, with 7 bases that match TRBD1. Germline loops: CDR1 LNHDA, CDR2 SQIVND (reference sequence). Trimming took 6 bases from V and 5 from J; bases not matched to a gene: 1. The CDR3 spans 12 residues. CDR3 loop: CASRTGYQPQHF. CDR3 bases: TGTGCCAGTAGGACAGGGTATCAGCCCCAGCATTTT.

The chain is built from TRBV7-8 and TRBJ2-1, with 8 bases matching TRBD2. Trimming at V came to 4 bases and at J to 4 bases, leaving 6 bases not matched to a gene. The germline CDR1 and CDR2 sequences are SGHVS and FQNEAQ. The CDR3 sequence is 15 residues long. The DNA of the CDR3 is TGTGCCAGCAGCTCGTTTAGCGGGACATACAATGAGCAGTTCTTC. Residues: CASSSFSGTYNEQFF. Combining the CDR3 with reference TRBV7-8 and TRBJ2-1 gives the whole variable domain GAGVSQSPRYKVAKRGQDVALRCDPISGHVSLFWYQQALGQGPEFLTYFQNEAQLDKSGLPSDRFFAERPEGSVSTLKIQRTQQEDSAVYLCASSSFSGTYNEQFFGPGTRLTVL.

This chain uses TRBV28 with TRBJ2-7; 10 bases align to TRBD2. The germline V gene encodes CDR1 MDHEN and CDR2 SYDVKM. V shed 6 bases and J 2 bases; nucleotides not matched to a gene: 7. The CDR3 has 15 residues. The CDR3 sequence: CASSAPSGRTYEQYF. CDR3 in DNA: TGTGCCAGCAGCGCCCCTAGCGGGAGAACCTACGAGCAGTACTTC. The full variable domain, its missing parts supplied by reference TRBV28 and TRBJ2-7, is DVKVTQSSRYLVKRTGEKVFLECVQDMDHENMFWYRQDPGLGLRLIYFSYDVKMKEKGDIPEGYSVSREKKERFSLILESASTNQTSMYLCASSAPSGRTYEQYFGPGTRLTVT.

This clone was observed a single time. The CDR3 region is CASSLQGPTEAFF. The CDR3 DNA reads as TGTGCCAGCAGCTTGCAGGGTCCCACTGAAGCTTTCTTT. The chain joins TRBV5-4 to TRBJ1-1, with a tentative D call TRBD1 (5 bases). The ends were cut back, 1 base at V and 4 bases at J, with 8 bases in the middle. The CDR3 consists of 13 residues. Germline V gene sequence: CDR1 SGHNT, CDR2 YYREEE (reference sequence). The variable domain in full, with the rest retrieved from reference TRBV5-4 and TRBJ1-1, is ETGVTQSPTHLIKTRGQQVTLRCSSQSGHNTVSWYQQALGQGPQFIFQYYREEENGRGNFPPRFSGLQFPNYSSELNVNALELDDSALYLCASSLQGPTEAFFGQGTRLTVV.

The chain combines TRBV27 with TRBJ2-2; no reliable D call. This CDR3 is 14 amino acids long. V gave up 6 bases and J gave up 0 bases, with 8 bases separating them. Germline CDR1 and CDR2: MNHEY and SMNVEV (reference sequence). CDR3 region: CASRPKTNTGELFF. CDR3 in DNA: TGTGCCAGCAGACCCAAAACGAACACCGGGGAGCTGTTTTTT.

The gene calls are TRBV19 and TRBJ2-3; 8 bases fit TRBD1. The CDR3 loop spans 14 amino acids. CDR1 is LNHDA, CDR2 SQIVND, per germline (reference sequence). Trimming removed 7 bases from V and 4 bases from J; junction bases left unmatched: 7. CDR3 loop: CASNADRGPDTQYF. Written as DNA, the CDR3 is TGTGCCAGTAACGCAGACAGGGGCCCAGATACGCAGTATTTT.

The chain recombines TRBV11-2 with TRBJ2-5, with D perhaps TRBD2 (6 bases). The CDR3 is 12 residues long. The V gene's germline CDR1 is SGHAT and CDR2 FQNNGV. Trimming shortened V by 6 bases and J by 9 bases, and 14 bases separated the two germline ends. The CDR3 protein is CASREGGKAQYF. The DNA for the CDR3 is TGTGCCAGCAGGGAAGGCGGGAAAGCCCAGTACTTC.

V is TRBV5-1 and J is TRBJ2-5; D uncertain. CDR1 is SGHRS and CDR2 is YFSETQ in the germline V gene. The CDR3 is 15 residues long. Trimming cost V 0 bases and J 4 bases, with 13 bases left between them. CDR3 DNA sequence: TGCGCCAGCAGCTTGGGTCCGACGGTAGGAGAGACCCAGTACTTC. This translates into CASSLGPTVGETQYF.

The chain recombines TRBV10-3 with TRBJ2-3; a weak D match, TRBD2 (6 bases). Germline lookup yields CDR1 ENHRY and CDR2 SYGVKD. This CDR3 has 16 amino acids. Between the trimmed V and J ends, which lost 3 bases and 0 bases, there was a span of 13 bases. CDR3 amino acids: CAISDLALVSTDTQYF. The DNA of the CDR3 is TGTGCCATCAGTGATCTAGCGTTAGTTAGCACAGATACGCAGTATTTT.

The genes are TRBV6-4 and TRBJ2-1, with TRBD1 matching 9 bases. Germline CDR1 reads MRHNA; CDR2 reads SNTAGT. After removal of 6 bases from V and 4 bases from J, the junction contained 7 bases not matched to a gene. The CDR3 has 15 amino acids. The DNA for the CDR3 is TGTGCCAGCAGAGGGACAGGGCTGAAGTACAATGAGCAGTTCTTC. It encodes CASRGTGLKYNEQFF.

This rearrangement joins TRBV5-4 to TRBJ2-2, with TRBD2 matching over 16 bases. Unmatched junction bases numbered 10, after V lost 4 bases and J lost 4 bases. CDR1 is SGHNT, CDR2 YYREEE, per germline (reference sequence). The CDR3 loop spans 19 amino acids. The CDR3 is CASSQGLAGGATGTGELFF. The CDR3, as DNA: TGTGCCAGCAGCCAGGGACTAGCGGGAGGGGCTACTGGCACCGGGGAGCTGTTTTTT.

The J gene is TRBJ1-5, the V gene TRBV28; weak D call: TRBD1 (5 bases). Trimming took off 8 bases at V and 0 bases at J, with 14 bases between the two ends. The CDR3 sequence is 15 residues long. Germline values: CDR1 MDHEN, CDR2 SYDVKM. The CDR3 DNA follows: TGTGCCAGCCAAACCCAGGGTTATAGCAATCAGCCCCAGCATTTT. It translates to CASQTQGYSNQPQHF.